These T cell receptor beta chains were read from a single sample in a study of T cell repertoires in cytomegalovirus infection. TCRdb reprocessed the reads via MiXCR and lists one record per CDR3 protein. The data contain roughly 230,000 distinct CDR3 sequences, 22% of them singletons. Sequenced input: CD8+ T cells from PBMCs. The origin of the receptors is a human donor in good health (CMV status not recorded). Some clones in this sample may be carry-over from other donors' samples. CDR3s include the opening cysteine and the closing phenylalanine or tryptophan. The D gene is left open where the match is weak. The size field is filled for only some rows; it gives once, few, many or a size class.

D gene	clone size	J gene	V gene	CDR3 DNA	CDR3 protein
-	many	TRBJ2-2	TRBV7-6	TGTGCCAGCAGCTTAAGTGGGGGATCGGGAAACACCGGGGAGCTGTTTTTT	CASSLSGGSGNTGELFF
-	once	TRBJ2-1	TRBV9	TGTGCCAGCAGCGTAGATCAGGGGCTCTCCTACAATGAGCAGTTCTTC	CASSVDQGLSYNEQFF
-	many	TRBJ2-1	TRBV7-2	TGTGCCAGCAGCTCCCCCCCCGGGGTTAGGGTGAATGAGCAGTTCTTC	CASSSPPGVRVNEQFF
TRBD2	many	TRBJ2-7	TRBV12-5	TGTGCTAGTGGTTTGGGGAGCGGGGGGCCAGGAGACGAGCAGTACTTC	CASGLGSGGPGDEQYF
-	few	TRBJ1-2	TRBV6-1	TGTGCCAGCAGTGAACAGGGATCTAGCGGCTACACCTTC	CASSEQGSSGYTF
-	many	TRBJ1-2	TRBV12-3/TRBV12-4	TGTGCCAGCAGCCTCCACCGCAGGGATGCCAACTATGGCTACACCTTC	CASSLHRRDANYGYTF
TRBD2	few	TRBJ2-1	TRBV2	TGTGCCAGGACGGGGGGGGGTACGAATGAGCAGTTCTTC	CARTGGGTNEQFF
TRBD2	-	TRBJ2-1	TRBV14	TGTGCCAGCAGCCCGGGACTAGTCGATTACAATGAGCAGTTCTTC	CASSPGLVDYNEQFF
-	-	TRBJ1-2	TRBV28	TGTGCCAGCAGTTTATTGGACAGCCGTGAAAGCTACACCTTC	CASSLLDSRESYTF
-	many	TRBJ2-7	TRBV7-2	TGTGCCAGCAGCTTCTCAGGGGAGGCCAGCTCCTACGAGCAGTACTTC	CASSFSGEASSYEQYF
-	-	TRBJ2-7	TRBV4-2	TGTGCCAGCAGCCAAGTGGGGGCTGGGGGGGAAGAGCAGTACTTC	CASSQVGAGGEEQYF
-	-	TRBJ2-1	TRBV4-1	TGCGCCAGCAGCCAAATTCCCGGGGAGCAGTTCTTC	CASSQIPGEQFF
-	-	TRBJ2-1	TRBV5-1	TGCGCCAGCAGCGGATTGATCAATGAGCAGTTCTTC	CASSGLINEQFF
-	few	TRBJ2-7	TRBV20-1	TGCAGTGCTAGAGCTGGTGGGGCCAGCGAGCAGTACTTC	CSARAGGASEQYF
TRBD2	-	TRBJ2-1	TRBV19	TGTGCCAGTAGCGTTCTAGCGGGGCTTTACAATGAGCAGTTCTTC	CASSVLAGLYNEQFF
TRBD2	few	TRBJ2-7	TRBV12-3/TRBV12-4	TGTGCCAGCAGTACTGCGGGGGGGAACGAGCAGTACTTC	CASSTAGGNEQYF
-	few	TRBJ1-1	TRBV25-1	TGTGCCAGCAGTGAATATGGGGGGAAGACGGCGGCTTTCTTT	CASSEYGGKTAAFF
-	-	TRBJ2-1	TRBV10-3	TGTGCCATCTTAGACGAGGGGGTCCGATCCTACAATGAGCAGTTCTTC	CAILDEGVRSYNEQFF
-	-	TRBJ2-3	TRBV7-6	TGTGCCAGCAGCTTAGAATCGCTACTCGATACGCAGTATTTT	CASSLESLLDTQYF
-	-	TRBJ1-1	TRBV20-1	TGCAGTGCTAGAGTTTTGAGGGGGGCAGGGGACACTGAAGCTTTCTTT	CSARVLRGAGDTEAFF
TRBD1	few	TRBJ2-7	TRBV5-4	TGTGCCAGCAGCAGTCTCGGGACAGACCGTGGGGAGCAGTACTTC	CASSSLGTDRGEQYF
-	-	TRBJ2-5	TRBV7-9	TGTGCCAGCAGGCGGGACAGACAAGAGACCCAGTACTTC	CASRRDRQETQYF
-	few	TRBJ1-1	TRBV28	TGTGCCAGCAGTCCGCCGTGGGGGGGAGAAGCTTTCTTT	CASSPPWGGEAFF
-	-	TRBJ2-1	TRBV28	TGTGCCAGCAGTTTCTACTCTCACCCGAGCTCCTACAATGAGCAGTTCTTC	CASSFYSHPSSYNEQFF
-	-	TRBJ1-4	TRBV29-1	TGCAGCGTTGAAGGGGGAGAAAAACTGTTTTTT	CSVEGGEKLFF
-	-	TRBJ1-4	TRBV7-8	TGTGCCAGCAGCCCCCCCGGCGCTTATGAAAAACTGTTTTTT	CASSPPGAYEKLFF
-	few	TRBJ1-4	TRBV6-1	TGTGCCAGCAGTGAATTGGGTCAAGCAACTAATGAAAAACTGTTTTTT	CASSELGQATNEKLFF
TRBD2	many	TRBJ2-4	TRBV14	TGTGCCAGCAGCCAATCTAGCGGGTGGAACATTCAGTACTTC	CASSQSSGWNIQYF
TRBD1	-	TRBJ1-2	TRBV7-2	TGTGCCAGCAGCGAGACAGGGGCGTTCTATGGCTACACCTTC	CASSETGAFYGYTF
-	-	TRBJ1-1	TRBV5-6	TGTGCCAGCAGCTGGATCGGGATGATGAACACTGAAGCTTTCTTT	CASSWIGMMNTEAFF
TRBD2	-	TRBJ2-3	TRBV5-8	TGTGCCAGCAGCCGTCCTCGGGAGGGGACAGATACGCAGTATTTT	CASSRPREGTDTQYF
-	many	TRBJ2-5	TRBV12-3/TRBV12-4	TGTGCCAGCAGCCCCGAGAGCCAAGAGACCCAGTACTTC	CASSPESQETQYF
-	-	TRBJ2-4	TRBV6-2/TRBV6-3	TGTGCCACTAGACGGGGGCTAGCCAAAAACATTCAGTACTTC	CATRRGLAKNIQYF
-	few	TRBJ1-4	TRBV19	TGTGCCAGTAGTATCGGGCCGATAGAAACAACTAATGAAAAACTGTTTTTT	CASSIGPIETTNEKLFF
TRBD1	-	TRBJ2-7	TRBV6-5	TGTGCCAGCAGACACGGGATCCGGACAGGGGGTCTCGACGAGCAGTACTTC	CASRHGIRTGGLDEQYF
-	many	TRBJ2-5	TRBV27	TGTGCCAGCAGTTTATCGTGGGGGTCCCTGGAGACCCAGTACTTC	CASSLSWGSLETQYF
TRBD1	few	TRBJ2-7	TRBV7-2	TGTGCCAGCAGCCCTCGGGACAGGGGCTCCTACGAGCAGTACTTC	CASSPRDRGSYEQYF
-	-	TRBJ2-3	TRBV28	TGTGCCAGCAGTTTTTCCGGGTTGGATACGCAGTATTTT	CASSFSGLDTQYF
TRBD2	-	TRBJ2-3	TRBV5-6	TGTGCCAGCAGCTTCACCGGGACTAGCGGGAAAGATACGCAGTATTTT	CASSFTGTSGKDTQYF
TRBD1	-	TRBJ1-1	TRBV30	TGTGCCTGGAGGGCCGACAGGGGAGTCACTGAAGCTTTCTTT	CAWRADRGVTEAFF
-	many	TRBJ2-7	TRBV7-9	TGTGCCAGCAGTGGGGGGGCGCGGTCTCTCTCCTACGAGCAGTACTTC	CASSGGARSLSYEQYF